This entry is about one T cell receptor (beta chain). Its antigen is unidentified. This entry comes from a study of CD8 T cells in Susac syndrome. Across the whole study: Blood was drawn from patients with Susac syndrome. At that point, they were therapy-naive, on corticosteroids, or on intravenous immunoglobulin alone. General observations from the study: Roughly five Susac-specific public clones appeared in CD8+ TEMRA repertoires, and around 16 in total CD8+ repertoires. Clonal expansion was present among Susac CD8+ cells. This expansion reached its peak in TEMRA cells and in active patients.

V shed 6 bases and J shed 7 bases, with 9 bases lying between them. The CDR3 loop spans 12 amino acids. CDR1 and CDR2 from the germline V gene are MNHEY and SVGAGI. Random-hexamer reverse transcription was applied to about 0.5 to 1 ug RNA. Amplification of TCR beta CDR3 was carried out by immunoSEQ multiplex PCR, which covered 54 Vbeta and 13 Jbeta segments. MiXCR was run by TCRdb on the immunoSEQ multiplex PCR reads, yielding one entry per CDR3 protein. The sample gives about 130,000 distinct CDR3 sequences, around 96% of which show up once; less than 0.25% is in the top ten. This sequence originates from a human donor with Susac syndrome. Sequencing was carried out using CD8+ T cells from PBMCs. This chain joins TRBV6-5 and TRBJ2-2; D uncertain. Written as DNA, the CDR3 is TGTGCCAGCAGGGCCAATGGCGGGGAGCTGTTTTTT. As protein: CASRANGGELFF.